This TCR beta chain is from a study of CD8 T cells in ankylosing spondylitis. General study results and limits: Characteristic of ankylosing spondylitis blood, it appeared, was a TCR beta motif comprising 7 to 9 highly homologous variants.

Each CDR3 protein is one row after TCRdb ran MiXCR on the 5' RACE reads. Counted here are around 210,000 distinct CDR3 sequences, around 8% occurring once; the ten biggest clones make up more than 4%. Losses at the gene ends were 5 bases for V and 2 bases for J; bases not matched to a gene: 5. Germline lookup yields CDR1 DFQATT and CDR2 SNEGSKA (reference sequence). This CDR3 is 13 amino acids long. This clonotype was counted at least ten times. Antigen specificity is unknown. This receptor was taken from a female donor with ankylosing spondylitis or in good health (not recorded which). What was sequenced was blood, either unsorted or a sorted T cell fraction (not recorded which). This chain joins TRBV20-1 and TRBJ2-5; 7 nucleotides line up with TRBD1. CDR3 loop: CSALQGMQETQYF. CDR3 in DNA: TGCAGTGCTCTACAGGGGATGCAAGAGACCCAGTACTTC.